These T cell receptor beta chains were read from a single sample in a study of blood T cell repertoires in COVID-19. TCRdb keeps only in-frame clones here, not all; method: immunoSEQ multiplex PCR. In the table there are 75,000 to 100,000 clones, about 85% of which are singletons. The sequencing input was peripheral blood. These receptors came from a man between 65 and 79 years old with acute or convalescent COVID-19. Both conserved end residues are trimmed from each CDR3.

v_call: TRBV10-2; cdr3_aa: ASTKPRGGTGELF
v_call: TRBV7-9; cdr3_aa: ASSQKPGQLNTEAF
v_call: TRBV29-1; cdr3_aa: SVEEPIQGGDTQY
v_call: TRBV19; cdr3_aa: ASSTGEAGNQPQH
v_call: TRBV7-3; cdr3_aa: ASSLNRGNEQF
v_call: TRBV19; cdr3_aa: ASRNRSTNEKLF
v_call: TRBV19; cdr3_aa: ASSRPGQGLSSGNTIY
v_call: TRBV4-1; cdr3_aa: ASSQVSEETQY
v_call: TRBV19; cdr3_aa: ASSAAGTRAF
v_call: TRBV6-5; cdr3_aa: ASRGQSMNTEAF
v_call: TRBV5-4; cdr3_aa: ASSFQGLYGYT
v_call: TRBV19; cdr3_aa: ASSRSGGAWETQY
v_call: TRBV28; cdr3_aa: ASSGAGTGGEKLF
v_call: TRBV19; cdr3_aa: ASSINRGVNMNTEAF
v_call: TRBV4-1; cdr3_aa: ASSQLTGDYGYT
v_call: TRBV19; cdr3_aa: ASSIGAPHLEAF
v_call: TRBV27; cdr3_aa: ASSSNPGQGSGYT
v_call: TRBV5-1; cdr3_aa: ASSRTPTSGETQY
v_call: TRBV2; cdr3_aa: ASSEDLDRFGQPQH
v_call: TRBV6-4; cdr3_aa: ASSEKRLRDRGNEQF
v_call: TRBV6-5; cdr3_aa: ASSYSTGGNQPQH
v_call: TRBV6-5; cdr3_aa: ASSFGTAYSYEQY
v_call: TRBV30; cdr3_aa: AWSSGGKETQY
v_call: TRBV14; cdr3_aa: ASSPRTGGIEGTGELF
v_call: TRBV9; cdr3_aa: ASSRQGETQY
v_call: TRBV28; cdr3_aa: ASRESGGAYGYT
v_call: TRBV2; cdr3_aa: ASSPGGSYEQY
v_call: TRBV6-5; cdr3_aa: ATQGGGNTIY
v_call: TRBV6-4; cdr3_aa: ASSLEGGRGGAPDTQY
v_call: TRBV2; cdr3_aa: ASSEGQGWMDQPQH
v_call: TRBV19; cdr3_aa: ASRGTGGIGEQY
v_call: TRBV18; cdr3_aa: ASSPGGQPINEQF
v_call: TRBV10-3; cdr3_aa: AISEDRQETQY
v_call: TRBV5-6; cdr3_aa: ASIRASADTQY
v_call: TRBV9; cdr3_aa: ASGGPNFNYGYT
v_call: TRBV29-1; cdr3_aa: SVAREGNEQF
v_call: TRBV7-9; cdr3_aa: ASSLVGGGRNEQF
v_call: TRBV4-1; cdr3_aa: ASSPTGGNQPQH
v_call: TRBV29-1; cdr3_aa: TTGQGGETQY
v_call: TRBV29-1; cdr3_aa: SVEGARTPGELF
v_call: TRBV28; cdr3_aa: ASSFRAGNNQPQH
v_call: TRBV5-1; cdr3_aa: ASSPLPGGDTEAF
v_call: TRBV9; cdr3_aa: ASSGGGQSGEKLF
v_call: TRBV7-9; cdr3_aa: ASSDRGEETQY
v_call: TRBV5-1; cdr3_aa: ASSGAGRSNEQF
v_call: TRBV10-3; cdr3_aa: AISVAWTRGPGNTIY